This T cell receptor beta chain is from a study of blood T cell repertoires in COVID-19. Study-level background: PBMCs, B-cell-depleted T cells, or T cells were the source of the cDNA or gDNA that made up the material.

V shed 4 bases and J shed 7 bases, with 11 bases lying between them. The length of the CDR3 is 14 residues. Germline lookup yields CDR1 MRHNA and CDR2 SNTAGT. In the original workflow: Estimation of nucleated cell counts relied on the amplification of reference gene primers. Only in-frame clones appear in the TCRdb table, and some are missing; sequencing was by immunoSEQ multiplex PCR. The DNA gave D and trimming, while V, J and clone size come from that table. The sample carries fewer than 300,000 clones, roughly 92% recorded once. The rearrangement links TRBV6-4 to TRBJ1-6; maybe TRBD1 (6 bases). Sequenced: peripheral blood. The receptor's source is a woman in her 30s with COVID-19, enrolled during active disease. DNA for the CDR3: TGTGCCAGCAGTGTTACAGGGTTGAATTCACCCCTCCACTTT. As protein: CASSVTGLNSPLHF.